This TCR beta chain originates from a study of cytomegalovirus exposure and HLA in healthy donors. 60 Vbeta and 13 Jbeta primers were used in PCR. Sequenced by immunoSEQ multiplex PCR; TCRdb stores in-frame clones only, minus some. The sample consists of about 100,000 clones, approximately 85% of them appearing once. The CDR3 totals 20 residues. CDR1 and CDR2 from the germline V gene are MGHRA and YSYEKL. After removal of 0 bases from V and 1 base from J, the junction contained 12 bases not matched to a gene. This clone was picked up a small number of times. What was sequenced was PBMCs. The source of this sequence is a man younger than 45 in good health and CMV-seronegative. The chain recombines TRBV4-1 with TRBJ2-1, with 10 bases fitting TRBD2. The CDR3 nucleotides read TGCGCCAGCAGCCAAGATTACGGAGCCCCTAGCGGGAGTTCCTACAATGAGCAGTTCTTC. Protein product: CASSQDYGAPSGSSYNEQFF.